The source of this T cell receptor beta chain is a study of blood T cell repertoires in COVID-19. Study context: Acute-phase and convalescent COVID-19 samples originated in the United States, Italy and Spain. PBMCs, B-cell-depleted T cells, or T cells were the source of the cDNA or gDNA that made up the material.

Germline assignment: CDR1 MNHNS and CDR2 SASEGT. V lost 2 bases, J lost 2 bases, and 7 bases lay in between. The CDR3 length is 13 residues. As handled by the study authors: Reference gene primer amplification gave nucleated cell count estimates. Here immunoSEQ multiplex PCR was the method, and the copy in TCRdb shows in-frame clones only, minus some. For V, J and clone size, that table is used; D and trimming come from the DNA. The sample consists of 120,000 to 150,000 clones, approximately 86% of them appearing once. The sample taken for sequencing was peripheral blood. The source of this sequence is a woman between 50 and 59 years old with acute or convalescent COVID-19. The genes are TRBV6-1 and TRBJ2-7; maybe TRBD1 (5 bases). CDR3 residues: CASSEQGPYEQYF. The CDR3 DNA follows: TGTGCCAGCAGTGAACAGGGTCCCTACGAGCAGTACTTC.